The clone carrying this T cell receptor beta chain was observed many times. One entry per CDR3 protein results from TCRdb running MiXCR on the 5' RACE reads. The repertoire consists of about 810,000 distinct CDR3 sequences, with more than 9% occurring once and the leading ten covering about 1.6%. This sample was included in a study of identical twins. The V gene's germline CDR1 is MNHNS and CDR2 SASEGT. V was cut by 5 bases and J by 0 bases, with 11 bases left in between. The CDR3 is 15 residues long. The data were also submitted as part of a second study, on yellow fever vaccine responses in identical twins.

The chain links TRBV6-1 to TRBJ2-1, with D unclear. This receptor was taken from a woman aged 18-30 years in good health. Sample: PBMCs. CDR3 sequence reads: CASSLFISSYNEQFF. The CDR3 DNA follows: TGTGCCAGCAGTCTCTTTATCTCCTCCTACAATGAGCAGTTCTTC.